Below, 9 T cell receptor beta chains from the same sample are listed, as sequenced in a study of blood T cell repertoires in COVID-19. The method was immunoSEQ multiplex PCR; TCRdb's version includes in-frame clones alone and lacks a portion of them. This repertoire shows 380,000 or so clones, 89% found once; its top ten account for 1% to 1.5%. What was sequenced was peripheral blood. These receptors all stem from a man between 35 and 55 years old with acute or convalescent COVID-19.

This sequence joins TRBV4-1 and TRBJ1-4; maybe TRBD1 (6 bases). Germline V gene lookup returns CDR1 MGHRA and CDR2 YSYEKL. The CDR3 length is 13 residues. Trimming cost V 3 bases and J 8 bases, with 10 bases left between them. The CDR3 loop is CASSQGAIEKLFF. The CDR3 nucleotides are TGCGCCAGCAGCCAGGGGGCGATCGAAAAACTGTTTTTT.

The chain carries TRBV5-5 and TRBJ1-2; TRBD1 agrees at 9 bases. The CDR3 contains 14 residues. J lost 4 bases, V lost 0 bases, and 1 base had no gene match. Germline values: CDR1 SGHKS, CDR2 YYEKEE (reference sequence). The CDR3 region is CASSLEDRGYGYTF. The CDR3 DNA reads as TGTGCCAGCAGCTTGGAGGACAGGGGCTATGGCTACACCTTC.

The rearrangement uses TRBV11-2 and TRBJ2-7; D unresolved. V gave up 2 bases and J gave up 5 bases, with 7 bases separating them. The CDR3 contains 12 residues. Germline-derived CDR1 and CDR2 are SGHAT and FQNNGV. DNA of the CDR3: TGTGCCAGCAGCTTACTATTAAACGAGCAGTACTTC. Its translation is CASSLLLNEQYF.

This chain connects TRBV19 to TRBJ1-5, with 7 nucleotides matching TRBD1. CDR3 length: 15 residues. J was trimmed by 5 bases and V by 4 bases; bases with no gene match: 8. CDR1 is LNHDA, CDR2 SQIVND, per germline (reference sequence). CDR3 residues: CASSTGQKTDQPQHF. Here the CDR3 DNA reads TGTGCCAGTAGTACGGGACAGAAAACTGATCAGCCCCAGCATTTT.

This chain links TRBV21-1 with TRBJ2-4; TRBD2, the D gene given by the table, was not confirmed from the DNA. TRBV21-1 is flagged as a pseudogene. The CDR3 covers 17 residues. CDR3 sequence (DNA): TGTGCCAGCAGCAAAGAAGTGCGGGCAGGACCAAAAAACATTCAGTACTTC. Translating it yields CASSKEVRAGPKNIQYF.

The CDR3 nucleotides are TGTGCCAGCAAGGACAGGGGGCTTCACGAGCAGTACTTC. Amino acid sequence: CASKDRGLHEQYF. The chain employs TRBV2 and TRBJ2-7; 11 positions match TRBD1. V trimming: 7 bases; J trimming: 5 bases; junction bases outside the gene matches: 4. Per the germline V gene, CDR1 is SNHLY and CDR2 is FYNNEI. The CDR3 covers 13 residues.

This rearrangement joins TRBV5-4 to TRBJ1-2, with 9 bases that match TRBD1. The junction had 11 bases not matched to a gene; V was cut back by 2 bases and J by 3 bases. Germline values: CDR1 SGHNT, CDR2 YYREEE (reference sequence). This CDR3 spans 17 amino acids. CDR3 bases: TGTGCCAGCAGCTTCACGCTTACAGGGGGCGCTGACTATGGCTACACCTTC. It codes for CASSFTLTGGADYGYTF.

The DNA for the CDR3 is TGTGCCAGCAGTGCCGGAGGGGTCTATAGCAATCAGCCCCAGCATTTT. Encoded protein: CASSAGGVYSNQPQHF. The gene calls are TRBV2 and TRBJ1-5; D might be TRBD1 (5 bases). The CDR3 length is 16 residues. Trimming pared 4 bases from V and 0 bases from J, leaving 13 bases between. Looked up from germline, CDR1 is SNHLY and CDR2 is FYNNEI.

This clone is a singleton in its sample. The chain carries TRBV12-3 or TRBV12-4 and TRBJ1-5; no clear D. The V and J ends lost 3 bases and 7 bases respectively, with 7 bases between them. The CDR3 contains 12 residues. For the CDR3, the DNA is TGTGCCAGCAGTTTGGAGTGGCAGCCCCAGCATTTT. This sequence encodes CASSLEWQPQHF.